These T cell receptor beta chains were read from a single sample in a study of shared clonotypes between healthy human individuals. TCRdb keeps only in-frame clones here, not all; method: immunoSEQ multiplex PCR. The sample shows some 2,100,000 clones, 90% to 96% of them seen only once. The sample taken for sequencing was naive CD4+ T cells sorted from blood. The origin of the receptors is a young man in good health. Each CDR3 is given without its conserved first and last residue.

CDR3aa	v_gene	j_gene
AWSESGNTIY	TRBV30	TRBJ1-3
ASSLRDGNSPLH	TRBV5-4	TRBJ1-6
ASSTGDYGYT	TRBV28	TRBJ1-2
ASRASGGAADTQY	TRBV2	TRBJ2-3
ASKRTGGGYT	TRBV6-5	TRBJ1-2
ASRPGQPGDGYT	TRBV2	TRBJ1-2
ASSGYRGETQY	TRBV6-6	TRBJ2-5
ASSLSRSSGNTIY	TRBV7-6	TRBJ1-3
ATGQAGYEQY	TRBV10-3	TRBJ2-7
ASSGWAGRSYNEQF	TRBV6-1	TRBJ2-1
ASSLMGLAGGYYEQY	TRBV7-9	TRBJ2-7
ASSISSGQTETQY	TRBV19	TRBJ2-5
ASSPQAGITEKLF	TRBV7-9	TRBJ1-4
ASRTGWYEQY	TRBV28	TRBJ2-7
ASKLTSGTDTQY	TRBV2	TRBJ2-3
ASSRGLAGYNEQF	TRBV7-9	TRBJ2-1
ASSLAGEQY	TRBV5-1	TRBJ2-7
ASRNRLAGVETQY	TRBV10-2	TRBJ2-5
ASSEGIGFGKLF	TRBV6-1	TRBJ1-4
ASSPPGQGAWEQY	TRBV6-5	TRBJ2-7
ASSLTLGTGNEQY	TRBV5-1	TRBJ2-7
ASSVDILSYEQY	TRBV11-2	TRBJ2-7
SVTSGQETQY	TRBV29-1	TRBJ2-5
ASSLMTGYGYT	TRBV28	TRBJ1-2
ASTGPEGGSGNTIY	TRBV5-4	TRBJ1-3
ASSYSRNTGELF	TRBV6-5	TRBJ2-2
ASSRLDSGGYGYT	TRBV6-6	TRBJ1-2
ASSIQGAAYGYT	TRBV19	TRBJ1-2
ASSSTGGIEQY	TRBV18	TRBJ2-7
ASSFPEETSVTEAF	TRBV6-6	TRBJ1-1
ASSPRGTGGWEQY	TRBV6-1	TRBJ2-7
ASSPQTVNQPQH	TRBV18	TRBJ1-5
ASSLFSGVTNSPLH	TRBV5-1	TRBJ1-6
ASSFGGVGNTIY	TRBV5-1	TRBJ1-3
ASSPRQSYNEQF	TRBV18	TRBJ2-1
ASSFGTRTSTDTQY	TRBV7-8	TRBJ2-3
ASSLGGRDSYEQY	TRBV11-3	TRBJ2-7
ASNAGLNSNQPQH	TRBV6-1	TRBJ1-5
ASSDRLAGVGYEQY	TRBV2	TRBJ2-7